This paragraph reports one TCR beta chain. Its antigen remains unknown. This sample stems from a study of T cells in localized non-small cell lung cancer. Study conclusions and caveats: The tumor had only one region sequenced, so heterogeneity remains possible.

The data were produced by immunoSEQ multiplex PCR, yet TCRdb's version contains in-frame clones alone and is incomplete. This repertoire shows fewer than 40,000 clones, roughly nine tenths found once; its top ten account for less than 3%. Trimming cost V 4 bases and J 1 base; bases outside gene matches: 3. The CDR3 length is 16 residues. The germline CDR1 and CDR2 sequences are SGHTA and FQGNSA. The chain combines TRBV7-2 with TRBJ2-2; 10 bases are shared with TRBD1. The origin of this receptor is an older female donor with stage I lung adenocarcinoma. The sample was peripheral blood, taken before any cancer treatment. The CDR3 region has the DNA TGTGCCAGCAGCTCTCGGGACAGGGGGAACACCGGGGAGCTGTTTTTT. As protein: CASSSRDRGNTGELFF.